The 20 T cell receptor beta chains below were found in one sample sequenced in a study of cytomegalovirus exposure and HLA in healthy donors. PCR involved 60 Vbeta and 13 Jbeta primers. The data were produced by immunoSEQ multiplex PCR, yet TCRdb's version contains in-frame clones alone and is incomplete. Here the sample spans about 70,000 clones, roughly 71% being singletons. What was sequenced was PBMCs. The receptors were sampled from a woman aged 55-70 years in good health and CMV-seropositive.

The chain is built from TRBV10-2 and TRBJ1-1, with D perhaps matching TRBD1 (5 bases). Trimming took 6 bases from V and 3 from J, leaving 17 bases between them. The CDR3 runs to 15 residues. Germline CDR1 is WSHSY and CDR2 is SAAADI. CDR3 nucleotides: TGCGCCAGCAGCCGGGATTGGGGGAGGGACACTGAAGCTTTCTTT. This encodes CASSRDWGRDTEAFF.

The CDR3 reads CASSSLAGSSYNEQFF. The CDR3 nucleotides read TGTGCCAGCAGTTCCTTAGCGGGGAGCTCCTACAATGAGCAGTTCTTC. The rearrangement links TRBV6-4 to TRBJ2-1; 8 bases agree with TRBD2. Looked up from germline, CDR1 is MRHNA and CDR2 is SNTAGT. This CDR3 region has 16 residues. V was clipped by 5 bases and J by 0 bases; unmatched bases: 6.

This rearrangement joins TRBV6-1 to TRBJ1-5; TRBD1 matches at 12 bases. Germline loops: CDR1 MNHNS, CDR2 SASEGT. CDR3 size: 13 residues. Trimming cost V 6 bases and J 8 bases; bases outside gene matches: 2. CDR3 amino acids: CASRGQGAKPQHF. CDR3 sequence (DNA): TGTGCCAGCAGGGGACAGGGGGCGAAGCCCCAGCATTTT.

This clone was picked up a small number of times. The chain is built from TRBV6-1 and TRBJ2-1; D is perhaps TRBD2 (8 bases). Looked up from germline, CDR1 is MNHNS and CDR2 is SASEGT. With 4 bases removed from V and 7 bases from J, the gap between germline ends came to 20 bases. This CDR3 is built from 16 residues. The CDR3 sequence is CASSGTSRGGFNEQFF. In nucleotides, the CDR3 is TGTGCCAGCAGTGGGACTAGCAGGGGGGGTTTTAATGAGCAGTTCTTC.

To note about this clone: The sample contains more than one DNA sequence encoding this CDR3. V gene TRBV5-4 combines with J gene TRBJ2-1, with D maybe TRBD2 (5 bases). The CDR3 runs 16 residues. V lost 0 bases to trimming and J lost 0 bases, with 10 bases between them. Germline V gene data show CDR1 as SGHNT and CDR2 as YYREEE (reference sequence). This chain's CDR3 is CASSLGGLSSYNEQFF. For the CDR3, the DNA is TGTGCCAGCAGCTTGGGCGGACTGAGCTCCTACAATGAGCAGTTCTTC.

The V call is TRBV30, the J call TRBJ1-5; unclear D gene. Germline-derived CDR1 and CDR2 are GTSNPN and SVGIG (reference sequence). The length of the CDR3 is 14 residues. V gave up 5 bases and J gave up 4 bases, with 15 bases separating them. As DNA, the CDR3 is TGTGCCTGGGCCGGGAATGGGGTTAATCAGCCCCAGCATTTT. Translating gives CAWAGNGVNQPQHF.

The rearrangement uses TRBV6-1 and TRBJ1-3, with TRBD1 matching over 7 bases. The CDR3 is 14 amino acids. The V gene end was trimmed by 6 bases and the J gene end by 1 base; junction bases not matched to a gene: 3. The germline V gene encodes CDR1 MNHNS and CDR2 SASEGT. In nucleotides, the CDR3 is TGTGCCAGCAGCCCAGGGGGGTCTGGAAACACCATATATTTT. Residues: CASSPGGSGNTIYF.

The rearrangement uses TRBV10-3 and TRBJ1-2, with 9 bases that match TRBD1. This CDR3 is built from 14 residues. CDR1 is ENHRY, CDR2 SYGVKD, per germline. The V and J ends lost 0 bases and 8 bases, in that order; junction bases with no gene match: 4. CDR3 protein: CAISESRQGVGYTF. The CDR3 bases are TGTGCCATCAGTGAGTCTCGACAGGGGGTGGGCTACACCTTC.

This chain links TRBV5-1 with TRBJ1-2; TRBD1 matches 7 bases. This CDR3 contains 15 residues. Germline V gene data show CDR1 as SGHRS and CDR2 as YFSETQ. Trimming took 0 bases from V and 7 from J; bases not matched to a gene: 9. The chain's CDR3 is CASSLEEGARSGYTF. CDR3 bases: TGCGCCAGCAGCTTGGAGGAGGGGGCTAGGTCTGGCTACACCTTC.

The chain joins TRBV28 to TRBJ2-1; 9 bases map to TRBD2. V dropped 4 bases and J dropped 5; count of bases not matched to a gene: 6. Per germline, CDR1 MDHEN and CDR2 SYDVKM. The CDR3 spans 15 residues. CDR3 bases: TGTGCCAGCAGTTCCACCGGGACTAGCCACAATGAGCAGTTCTTC. It translates to CASSSTGTSHNEQFF.

This clone was counted a single time. The CDR3 bases are TGTGCCAGCAGCCAGGACACGAACACCGGGGAGCTGTTTTTT. The encoded protein is CASSQDTNTGELFF. The rearrangement links TRBV7-9 to TRBJ2-2, with D tentatively TRBD1 (5 bases). Trimming left V 5 bases short and J 0 bases short, with 7 bases between. This CDR3 is 14 amino acids long. Germline V gene lookup returns CDR1 SEHNR and CDR2 FQNEAQ (reference sequence).

This chain uses TRBV30 with TRBJ2-7; 8 bases match TRBD2. V lost 2 bases to trimming and J lost 0 bases; unmatched junction nucleotides: 9. Germline-derived CDR1 and CDR2 are GTSNPN and SVGIG (reference sequence). This CDR3 comprises 16 residues. The chain's CDR3 is CAWSPLGAGASYEQYF. DNA of the CDR3: TGTGCCTGGAGTCCTCTGGGAGCGGGGGCCTCCTACGAGCAGTACTTC. Looking up the rest from reference TRBV30 and TRBJ2-7 gives the full variable domain: SQTIHQWPATLVQPVGSPLSLECTVEGTSNPNLYWYRQAAGRGLQLLFYSVGIGQISSEVPQNLSASRPQDRQFILSSKKLLLSDSGFYLCAWSPLGAGASYEQYFGPGTRLTVT.

This chain uses TRBV5-4 with TRBJ1-2; possibly TRBD1 for D (5 bases). V was trimmed by 5 bases and J by 4 bases, leaving 12 bases between them. There are 13 residues in the CDR3. Germline CDR1 is SGHNT and CDR2 is YYREEE (reference sequence). The CDR3 here is CASSPQGLYGYTF. The CDR3 coding sequence is TGTGCCAGCAGTCCCCAGGGTCTCTATGGCTACACCTTC.

This chain joins TRBV21-1 and TRBJ2-7; the table's D gene call, TRBD2, was not cross checked with the DNA. TRBV21-1 is recorded as a pseudogene. The CDR3 consists of 15 residues. CDR3 nucleotide sequence: TGTGCCAGCAGCAAGCGGGGGCCCGGGACCTACGAGCAGTACTTC. Translation gives CASSKRGPGTYEQYF.

CDR3 nucleotides: TGTGCCTGGAGTTTGGGACTAGCGTATCAAGAGACCCAGTACTTC. The encoded protein is CAWSLGLAYQETQYF. The chain uses TRBV30 and TRBJ2-5; 10 nucleotides match TRBD2. Germline V gene sequence: CDR1 GTSNPN, CDR2 SVGIG (reference sequence). CDR3 length: 15 amino acids. V was pared by 2 bases and J by 2 bases, with 5 bases of the junction left unmatched. The variable domain in full, with the rest retrieved from reference TRBV30 and TRBJ2-5, is SQTIHQWPATLVQPVGSPLSLECTVEGTSNPNLYWYRQAAGRGLQLLFYSVGIGQISSEVPQNLSASRPQDRQFILSSKKLLLSDSGFYLCAWSLGLAYQETQYFGPGTRLLVL.

The CDR3 nucleotides read TGTGCCAGCAGTTACTCTTCCGGGGGATACACAGATACGCAGTATTTT. This gives the protein CASSYSSGGYTDTQYF. The chain combines TRBV6-6 with TRBJ2-3, with D possibly matching TRBD2 (6 bases). This CDR3 has 16 residues. Trimming pared 0 bases from V and 2 bases from J, leaving 12 bases between. From germline, CDR1 is MNHNY and CDR2 SVGAGI (reference sequence).

V usage is TRBV10-3 and J usage is TRBJ1-4, with TRBD1 as a possible D gene (5 bases). The CDR3 extends over 14 amino acids. Trimming took off 7 bases at V and 3 bases at J, with 12 bases between the two ends. The germline V gene encodes CDR1 ENHRY and CDR2 SYGVKD. This chain's CDR3 is CAITKTEPNEKLFF. The DNA for the CDR3 is TGTGCCATCACCAAGACAGAGCCTAATGAAAAACTGTTTTTT.

This clone was recorded once. This rearrangement joins TRBV5-1 to TRBJ2-5; TRBD1 matches 7 bases. The germline V gene encodes CDR1 SGHRS and CDR2 YFSETQ. The V gene end was trimmed by 0 bases and the J gene end by 1 base; junction bases not matched to a gene: 9. The length of the CDR3 is 17 residues. CDR3: CASSLGYLGQAQETQYF. For the CDR3, the DNA is TGCGCCAGCAGCTTGGGATATTTAGGACAGGCCCAAGAGACCCAGTACTTC.

The V and J genes are TRBV27 and TRBJ1-1; no clear D gene. The V and J ends lost 1 base and 0 bases respectively, with 9 bases between them. Germline CDR1 reads MNHEY; CDR2 reads SMNVEV (reference sequence). The CDR3 is 15 amino acids. The CDR3 DNA sequence: TGTGCCAGCAGTTTATTAGGCGGAATGAACACTGAAGCTTTCTTT. Protein product: CASSLLGGMNTEAFF.

The rearrangement links TRBV6-5 to TRBJ1-4; a possible D gene is TRBD1 (6 bases). This CDR3 has 15 amino acids. The ends were cut back, 4 bases at V and 7 bases at J, with 16 bases in the middle. CDR1 and CDR2 (germline): MNHEY, SVGAGI. CDR3: CASSSTATRGEKLFF. CDR3 nucleotide sequence: TGTGCCAGCAGTTCCACAGCGACCAGGGGTGAAAAACTGTTTTTT.